Below are 10 T cell receptor beta chains sequenced from a single sample in a study of blood T cell repertoires in COVID-19 (dated by TCRdb to the early 2020s). Receptors were amplified or captured by the immunoSEQ multiplex PCR assay. As stored in TCRdb, this immuneACCESS dataset retains in-frame rearrangements with V and J assigned. A fraction of the clones does not appear; measured against another copy, unresolved V genes explain less than half of the discrepancy, and the remainder lacks a known reason. This sample gives 84,000 or so clones in total; just under 85% of them show up just once. Clones ranked in the top ten supply 10% to 15% of the sample. The sequenced material came from peripheral blood. Every receptor here comes from a woman in her 70s with active or convalescent COVID-19.

J is TRBJ1-5 and V is TRBV3-1 (or the pseudogene TRBV3-2); TRBD1 matches at 12 bases. The CDR3 length is 14 residues. V lost 3 bases and J lost 9; bases outside the gene matches: 3. Per the germline V gene, CDR1 is LGHDT and CDR2 is YNNKEL (reference sequence). DNA of the CDR3: TGTGCCAGCAGCCAGGGGACAGGGGGCGGGCCCCAGCATTTT. Protein product: CASSQGTGGGPQHF.

This chain links TRBV18 with TRBJ2-3; no clear D. Trimming took off 1 base at V and 4 bases at J, with 12 bases between the two ends. The CDR3 covers 15 residues. Germline-derived CDR1 and CDR2 are KGHSH and LQKENI. CDR3 amino acids: CASSPLSGSADTQYF. In nucleotides, the CDR3 is TGTGCCAGCTCACCACTCTCCGGGTCGGCAGATACGCAGTATTTT. Based on the CDR3 plus reference TRBV18 and TRBJ2-3, the full variable domain is NAGVMQNPRHLVRRRGQEARLRCSPMKGHSHVYWYRQLPEEGLKFMVYLQKENIIDESGMPKERFSAEFPKEGPSILRIQQVVRGDSAAYFCASSPLSGSADTQYFGPGTRLTVL.

This clone was counted a few times. The V gene is TRBV3-1 (or the pseudogene TRBV3-2), the J gene TRBJ2-7; D uncertain. The CDR3 sequence is 15 residues long. Germline assignment: CDR1 LGHDT and CDR2 YNNKEL (reference sequence). Trimming removed 2 bases from V and 2 bases from J, with 13 bases in between. CDR3 sequence reads: CASSQNPLQAYEQYF. The CDR3 DNA reads TGTGCCAGCAGCCAAAACCCACTCCAGGCCTACGAGCAGTACTTC.

The rearrangement links TRBV28 to TRBJ1-6, with D possibly being TRBD1 (6 bases). The V gene lost 7 bases and the J gene lost 10 bases, with 17 bases spanning the gap. CDR1 is MDHEN, CDR2 SYDVKM, per germline. The CDR3 contains 14 residues. The chain's CDR3 is CASTPGGPRSPLHF. For the CDR3, the DNA is TGTGCCAGCACCCCCGGGGGGCCAAGGTCACCCCTCCACTTT.

V usage is TRBV5-1 and J usage is TRBJ2-5, with 14 bases identical to TRBD2. CDR1 is SGHRS, CDR2 YFSETQ, per germline. CDR3 length equals 16 residues. Trimming cost V 4 bases and J 2 bases; bases outside gene matches: 4. The CDR3: CASSPGLAGGQETQYF. As DNA, the CDR3 is TGCGCCAGCAGCCCCGGACTAGCGGGGGGACAAGAGACCCAGTACTTC.

This chain links TRBV29-1 with TRBJ1-1, with D perhaps matching TRBD1 (5 bases). Germline CDR1 is SQVTM and CDR2 is ANQGSEA. The CDR3 is 14 residues long. V shed 4 bases and J shed 1 base, with 13 bases lying between them. Here the CDR3 reads CSVATGGANTEAFF. The CDR3 DNA is TGCAGCGTTGCAACAGGCGGGGCGAACACTGAAGCTTTCTTT.

This clone was counted once. This chain connects TRBV9 to TRBJ1-1; D is unclear. The CDR3 extends over 14 amino acids. The germline V and J ends were trimmed by 2 bases and 1 base, with 9 bases remaining between them. CDR1 and CDR2 (germline): SGDLS, YYNGEE. The CDR3 bases are TGTGCCAGCAGCGTTTACCCAGAGAACACTGAAGCTTTCTTT. Encoded protein: CASSVYPENTEAFF.

This sequence joins TRBV7-2 and TRBJ2-7, with a possible D match to TRBD2 (6 bases). With 2 bases removed from V and 2 bases from J, the gap between germline ends came to 13 bases. Germline values: CDR1 SGHTA, CDR2 FQGNSA. The CDR3 is 15 amino acids. The CDR3 sequence: CASSLLAENPYEQYF. DNA for the CDR3: TGTGCCAGCAGCTTATTAGCGGAAAACCCCTACGAGCAGTACTTC. Full variable domain (outside the CDR3, taken from reference TRBV7-2 and TRBJ2-7): GAGVSQSPSNKVTEKGKDVELRCDPISGHTALYWYRQSLGQGLEFLIYFQGNSAPDKSGLPSDRFSAERTGGSVSTLTIQRTQQEDSAVYLCASSLLAENPYEQYFGPGTRLTVT.

The chain couples TRBV27 to TRBJ1-6; possibly TRBD1 for D (6 bases). The germline CDR1 and CDR2 sequences are MNHEY and SMNVEV (reference sequence). The V and J ends lost 3 bases and 10 bases respectively, with 13 bases between them. The CDR3 loop spans 14 amino acids. The CDR3 DNA is TGTGCCAGCAGTTTCGACCGGGACATATCACCCCTCCACTTT. Residues: CASSFDRDISPLHF.

The chain carries TRBV4-3 and TRBJ1-1; 7 nucleotides agree with TRBD1. The germline V gene encodes CDR1 LGHNA and CDR2 YSLEER. V lost 4 bases, J lost 4 bases, and 6 bases stayed unmatched. CDR3 length equals 14 residues. CDR3 DNA: TGCGCCAGCAGCCTTCTACAGGGGAGCACTGAAGCTTTCTTT. It yields the protein CASSLLQGSTEAFF.